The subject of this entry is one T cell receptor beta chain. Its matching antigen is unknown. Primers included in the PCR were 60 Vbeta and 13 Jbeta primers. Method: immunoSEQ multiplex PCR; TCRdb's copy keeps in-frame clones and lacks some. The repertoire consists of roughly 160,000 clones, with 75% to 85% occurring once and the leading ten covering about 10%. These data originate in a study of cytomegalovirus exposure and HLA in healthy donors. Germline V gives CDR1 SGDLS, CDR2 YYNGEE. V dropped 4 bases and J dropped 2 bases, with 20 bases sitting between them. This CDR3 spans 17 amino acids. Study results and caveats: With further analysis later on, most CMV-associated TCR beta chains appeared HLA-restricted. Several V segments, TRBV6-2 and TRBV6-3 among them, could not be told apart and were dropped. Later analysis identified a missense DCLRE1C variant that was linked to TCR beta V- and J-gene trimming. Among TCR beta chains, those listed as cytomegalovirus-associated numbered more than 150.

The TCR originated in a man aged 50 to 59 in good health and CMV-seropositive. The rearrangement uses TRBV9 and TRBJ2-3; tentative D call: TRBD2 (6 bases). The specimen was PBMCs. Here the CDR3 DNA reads TGTGCCAGCAGCCCCCGGGGGACGGGCTCGAACACAGATACGCAGTATTTT. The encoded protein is CASSPRGTGSNTDTQYF.